Listed here are 19 T cell receptor beta chains from one sample, sequenced in a study of Ad26.COV2.S vaccination and SARS-CoV-2 variants. The treatment here: roughly 18 received Ad26.COV2.S at low or high dose, single or two shots; about 5 received placebo; per-sample allocation not given. The investigators took samples on day 63 after the first vaccine or placebo injection. Assay used: immunoSEQ multiplex PCR; TCRdb lists only in-frame clones, some missing. The table shows roughly 250,000 clones, with around 88% occurring only once. This sample comprised peripheral blood, obtained in a trial of Ad26.COV2.S vaccine versus placebo. Source of these receptors: a person between 18 and 65 years old who received the Ad26.COV2.S COVID-19 vaccine or a placebo.

The genes are TRBV15 and TRBJ1-5, with D perhaps TRBD1 (5 bases). Trimming took off 3 bases at V and 3 bases at J, with 15 bases between the two ends. Germline V CDR1 and CDR2: LNHNV, YYDKDF (reference sequence). CDR3 length equals 16 residues. The chain's CDR3 is CATSRTGALSNQPQHF. The DNA for the CDR3 is TGTGCCACCAGCAGGACCGGGGCCCTCTCCAATCAGCCCCAGCATTTT.

This rearrangement joins TRBV7-3 to TRBJ2-7; 14 bases map to TRBD2. Germline V gene data show CDR1 as SGHTA and CDR2 as FQGTGA. The CDR3 runs to 15 residues. V lost 5 bases and J lost 5; bases outside the gene matches: 5. CDR3 nucleotides: TGTGCCAGCAGCCGGGGACTAGCGGGGGTCCACGAGCAGTACTTC. It encodes CASSRGLAGVHEQYF.

This clone was observed a few times. The chain carries TRBV5-6 and TRBJ2-3; tentatively, D is TRBD2 (5 bases). The V and J ends lost 4 bases and 6 bases respectively, with 21 bases between them. CDR3 size: 16 residues. The germline V gene encodes CDR1 SGHDT and CDR2 YYEEEE. CDR3 in DNA: TGTGCCAGCAGCCCTACCGGGATCTCCGTGACGGATACGCAGTATTTT. Protein sequence: CASSPTGISVTDTQYF.

The J gene is TRBJ1-1, the V gene TRBV4-2; possible D gene TRBD1, 5 bases. The CDR3 loop spans 15 amino acids. Germline V lookup: CDR1 LGHNA, CDR2 YNFKEQ. V lost 0 bases, J lost 5 bases, and 13 bases lay in between. Written as DNA, the CDR3 is TGTGCCAGCAGCCAAGAGGGTCAGGGTAGGACTGAAGCTTTCTTT. The encoded protein is CASSQEGQGRTEAFF.

Concerning this clone itself: The same CDR3 arises from other DNA sequences in this sample as well. The chain has TRBV5-6 and TRBJ1-5; D ambiguous. Deletions cut 3 bases from V and 0 bases from J, with 7 bases between. Germline CDR1 and CDR2: SGHDT and YYEEEE. This CDR3 region has 14 residues. The DNA of the CDR3 is TGTGCCAGCAGCTCCAGGCTTAGCAATCAGCCCCAGCATTTT. Protein sequence: CASSSRLSNQPQHF.

The chain has TRBV13 and TRBJ2-1, with 10 bases that match TRBD2. Germline-derived CDR1 and CDR2 are PRHDT and FYEKMQ (reference sequence). Germline trimming cut 4 bases from V and 9 bases from J; bases unmatched to any gene: 9. This CDR3 is 15 amino acids long. Here the CDR3 reads CASSSPSGRTSEQFF. CDR3 sequence (DNA): TGTGCCAGCAGCTCCCCTAGCGGGAGAACCAGTGAGCAGTTCTTC.

The V and J genes are TRBV6-5 and TRBJ2-3; 9 nucleotides match TRBD1. Trimming took 6 bases from V and 6 from J; bases not matched to a gene: 7. The CDR3 runs to 14 residues. The V gene's germline CDR1 is MNHEY and CDR2 SVGAGI. As DNA, the CDR3 is TGTGCCAGCAGCCGGGACAGGGTAGCGGATACGCAGTATTTT. Its protein is CASSRDRVADTQYF.

V usage is TRBV2 and J usage is TRBJ1-5; D ambiguous. The CDR3 runs 16 residues. Trimming stripped 4 bases from V and 0 bases from J, with 13 bases between. CDR1 and CDR2 from the germline V gene are SNHLY and FYNNEI. Here the CDR3 reads CASSGAYFYSNQPQHF. The CDR3 DNA reads TGTGCCAGCAGTGGGGCCTATTTCTATAGCAATCAGCCCCAGCATTTT.

This chain uses TRBV19 with TRBJ2-2, with a possible D match to TRBD1 (5 bases). Trimming took 8 bases from V and 2 from J, leaving 9 bases between them. The length of the CDR3 is 13 residues. Germline CDR1 LNHDA, CDR2 SQIVND (reference sequence). CDR3 bases: TGTGCCAGTGCAGACAGAAACACCGGGGAGCTGTTTTTT. Translated, it gives CASADRNTGELFF. Looking up the rest from reference TRBV19 and TRBJ2-2 gives the full variable domain: DGGITQSPKYLFRKEGQNVTLSCEQNLNHDAMYWYRQDPGQGLRLIYYSQIVNDFQKGDIAEGYSVSREKKESFPLTVTSAQKNPTAFYLCASADRNTGELFFGEGSRLTVL.

This clone was found a few times. The chain links TRBV4-2 to TRBJ1-2; no clear D. V lost 4 bases and J lost 10, with 16 bases in between. Germline V gene sequence: CDR1 LGHNA, CDR2 YNFKEQ. The CDR3 extends over 13 amino acids. The CDR3 DNA reads as TGTGCCAGCAGCCGACTAGGGATCCACCCCTACACCTTC. Its protein product is CASSRLGIHPYTF.

The V call is TRBV15, the J call TRBJ2-1; D remains ambiguous. Germline V gene data show CDR1 as LNHNV and CDR2 as YYDKDF (reference sequence). With 0 bases removed from V and 4 bases from J, the gap between germline ends came to 10 bases. The CDR3 has 15 amino acids. This chain's CDR3 is CATSRDMPGYNEQFF. As DNA, the CDR3 is TGTGCCACCAGCAGAGATATGCCCGGGTACAATGAGCAGTTCTTC.

The V and J genes are TRBV6-5 and TRBJ2-7; TRBD2 agrees at 8 bases. Germline values: CDR1 MNHEY, CDR2 SVGAGI. This CDR3 has 15 amino acids. V gave up 4 bases and J gave up 0 bases; unmatched junction bases: 5. In DNA, the CDR3 is TGTGCCAGCAGTTCGGGAGGGACCAGCTCCTACGAGCAGTACGTC. Translating it yields CASSSGGTSSYEQYV.

The chain employs TRBV9 and TRBJ2-1, with TRBD1 matching over 9 bases. The trim removed 2 bases at V and 1 base at J, leaving 7 bases unmatched. This CDR3 spans 17 amino acids. Germline V gene sequence: CDR1 SGDLS, CDR2 YYNGEE. CDR3 sequence: CASSVTTGGRSYNEQFF. CDR3 nucleotides: TGTGCCAGCAGCGTCACCACAGGGGGCAGATCCTACAATGAGCAGTTCTTC.

The chain joins TRBV27 to TRBJ2-5; D tentatively reads TRBD1 or TRBD2 (6 bases each). The CDR3 is 13 amino acids. Trimming shortened V by 9 bases and J by 5 bases, and 16 bases separated the two germline ends. Germline CDR1 is MNHEY and CDR2 is SMNVEV (reference sequence). The DNA for the CDR3 is TGTGCCAGTAAACCGGGGGCAGGCGAGACCCAGTACTTC. This gives the protein CASKPGAGETQYF.

The genes are TRBV3-1 (or the pseudogene TRBV3-2) and TRBJ1-6, with no clear D. The length of the CDR3 is 13 residues. V was shortened by 2 bases and J by 5 bases, with 4 bases between the two germline ends. The germline gives CDR1 LGHDT, CDR2 YNNKEL (reference sequence). CDR3 sequence reads: CASSQTDNSPLHF. The CDR3 DNA reads TGTGCCAGCAGCCAAACAGATAATTCACCCCTCCACTTT.

This sequence joins TRBV7-9 and TRBJ2-3, with TRBD2 matching over 8 bases. Germline V lookup: CDR1 SEHNR, CDR2 FQNEAQ (reference sequence). Trimming removed 5 bases from V and 2 bases from J; junction bases left unmatched: 9. The CDR3 loop spans 16 amino acids. In DNA, the CDR3 is TGTGCCAGCAGCCCCGGGACTAGACAATCCACAGATACGCAGTATTTT. It translates to CASSPGTRQSTDTQYF.

CDR3 in amino acids: CAGADTKPSGANVLTF. In DNA form, the CDR3 reads TGTGCCGGGGCGGACACAAAGCCCTCTGGGGCCAACGTCCTGACTTTC. This chain links TRBV7-9 with TRBJ2-6; D possibly corresponds to TRBD1 (5 bases). CDR3 length: 16 amino acids. Germline values: CDR1 SEHNR, CDR2 FQNEAQ (reference sequence). Trimming left V 11 bases short and J 0 bases short, with 17 bases between.

The chain carries TRBV11-2 and TRBJ2-1; no reliable D call. This CDR3 is 14 amino acids long. Looked up from germline, CDR1 is SGHAT and CDR2 is FQNNGV. The V and J ends lost 4 bases and 6 bases respectively, with 13 bases between them. The CDR3 DNA reads TGTGCCAGCAGCTCCCCCTACCAGCGCAATGAGCAGTTCTTC. It encodes CASSSPYQRNEQFF.

The chain is built from TRBV7-2 and TRBJ2-1, with TRBD1 matching over 11 bases. CDR3 length equals 15 residues. Germline-derived CDR1 and CDR2 are SGHTA and FQGNSA. With 5 bases clipped from V and 7 bases from J, the junction kept 7 bases outside the gene matches. CDR3 amino acids: CASSPGTGGKNEQFF. As DNA, the CDR3 is TGTGCCAGCAGCCCCGGGACAGGGGGAAAAAATGAGCAGTTCTTC.